The 17 T cell receptor beta chains listed next were all sequenced from one sample in a study of T cells in Graves' hyperthyroidism and ophthalmopathy. What was amplified from RNA transcripts were TCR beta CDR3 regions. First-round RT-PCR of the TCR CDR3 relied on the HTBI primer set. TCRdb re-derived calls from the multiplex PCR reads in MiXCR, one entry per CDR3 protein. Seen here are more than 500,000 distinct CDR3 sequences, about 16% observed once, and the top ten hold 25% to 30%. Sequences were obtained from blood. Every receptor here comes from a woman aged 25 to 39 with Graves' ophthalmopathy.

This sequence joins TRBV11-2 and TRBJ2-7; D not resolved. The germline gives CDR1 SGHAT, CDR2 FQNNGV. The CDR3 is 15 amino acids. With 5 bases removed from V and 0 bases from J, the gap between germline ends came to 14 bases. CDR3 loop: CASSPRPASSYEQYF. DNA for the CDR3: TGTGCCAGCAGCCCCCGGCCGGCGAGCTCCTACGAGCAGTACTTC.

The chain links TRBV20-1 to TRBJ2-7; 10 positions match TRBD1. This CDR3 is 13 amino acids long. Germline CDR1 and CDR2: DFQATT and SNEGSKA (reference sequence). Losses at the gene ends were 3 bases for V and 6 bases for J; bases not matched to a gene: 5. DNA for the CDR3: TGCAGTGCTAGCCCCGGGACAGGGGCCGAGCAGTACTTC. Residues: CSASPGTGAEQYF.

The chain recombines TRBV4-1 with TRBJ2-7, with 8 bases matching TRBD2. The germline V gene encodes CDR1 MGHRA and CDR2 YSYEKL. CDR3 length: 16 amino acids. The V segment lost 3 bases and the J segment 0 bases; nucleotides outside the gene matches: 7. Here the CDR3 reads CASSQVAGPTSYEQYF. CDR3 nucleotides: TGCGCCAGCAGCCAGGTAGCGGGACCGACCTCCTACGAGCAGTACTTC.

The rearrangement uses TRBV29-1 and TRBJ2-3; D is possibly TRBD2 (6 bases). This CDR3 has 17 residues. Looked up from germline, CDR1 is SQVTM and CDR2 is ANQGSEA. V gave up 0 bases and J gave up 1 base, with 17 bases separating them. The CDR3 sequence is CSVEDRWGETGTDTQYF. CDR3 nucleotides: TGCAGCGTTGAAGATCGGTGGGGGGAGACGGGCACAGATACGCAGTATTTT.

This clonotype was counted many times. This chain joins TRBV11-2 and TRBJ2-1, with unresolved D. The CDR3 has 17 residues. Germline assignment: CDR1 SGHAT and CDR2 FQNNGV. Trimming left V 1 base short and J 1 base short, with 14 bases between. CDR3 amino acids: CASSLVLSESSYNEQFF. Here the CDR3 DNA reads TGTGCCAGCAGCTTAGTATTGAGCGAGTCATCCTACAATGAGCAGTTCTTC.

This clonotype came up many times. The chain combines TRBV28 with TRBJ2-5, with TRBD1 matching over 10 bases. Trimming at V came to 7 bases and at J to 1 base, leaving 9 bases not matched to a gene. This CDR3 has 16 residues. The germline V gene has CDR1 MDHEN and CDR2 SYDVKM. CDR3: CASTVRGQGIQETQYF. For the CDR3, the DNA is TGTGCCAGCACCGTTCGGGGACAGGGGATCCAAGAGACCCAGTACTTC. The full variable domain, its missing parts supplied by reference TRBV28 and TRBJ2-5, is DVKVTQSSRYLVKRTGEKVFLECVQDMDHENMFWYRQDPGLGLRLIYFSYDVKMKEKGDIPEGYSVSREKKERFSLILESASTNQTSMYLCASTVRGQGIQETQYFGPGTRLLVL.

This rearrangement joins TRBV12-3 or TRBV12-4 to TRBJ2-5; D may be TRBD2 (6 bases). This CDR3 contains 13 residues. V shed 7 bases and J shed 5 bases, with 14 bases lying between them. The CDR3 sequence: CASMGLEGETQYF. CDR3 DNA: TGTGCCAGCATGGGGTTGGAGGGGGAGACCCAGTACTTC.

This clonotype was found a few times. The chain recombines TRBV19 with TRBJ2-1; D is uncertain. The ends were cut back, 5 bases at V and 4 bases at J, with 12 bases in the middle. The CDR3 is 14 residues long. Germline V gene data show CDR1 as LNHDA and CDR2 as SQIVND (reference sequence). CDR3 in amino acids: CASSPSRRYNEQFF. CDR3 in DNA: TGTGCCAGTAGTCCCTCCCGTAGGTACAATGAGCAGTTCTTC.

This clonotype was seen ten or more times. This chain uses TRBV7-9 with TRBJ2-1; 16 positions agree with TRBD2. Looked up from germline, CDR1 is SEHNR and CDR2 is FQNEAQ (reference sequence). J lost 7 bases, V lost 4 bases, and 7 bases had no gene match. The CDR3 covers 17 residues. This CDR3 reads CASSSHGTSGRANEQFF. In DNA, the CDR3 is TGTGCCAGCAGCTCCCACGGGACTAGCGGGAGGGCAAATGAGCAGTTCTTC.

The gene calls are TRBV12-3 or TRBV12-4 and TRBJ2-7, with 9 bases lining up with TRBD1. This CDR3 region has 14 residues. J gave up 2 bases and V 5 bases, and 4 bases lay outside the gene matches. The CDR3 DNA reads TGTGCCAGCAGTCAACAGGGGGCCACCTACGAGCAGTACTTC. Protein sequence: CASSQQGATYEQYF.

This clonotype has a handful of counts. The rearrangement uses TRBV20-1 and TRBJ2-3, with D unresolved. V dropped 6 bases and J dropped 6 bases, with 13 bases sitting between them. CDR1 and CDR2 (germline): DFQATT, SNEGSKA (reference sequence). There are 12 residues in the CDR3. CDR3 amino acids: CSARPSTDTQYF. The CDR3 bases are TGCAGTGCGAGACCTAGTACCGATACGCAGTATTTT.

In DNA, the CDR3 is TGTGCCAGCAGTTCATTTCTAGCGGCACCTACAAGCAATGAGCAGTTCTTC. Translated: CASSSFLAAPTSNEQFF. The chain links TRBV27 to TRBJ2-1, with 7 bases aligning to TRBD2. V shed 4 bases and J 6 bases; nucleotides not matched to a gene: 15. Per germline, CDR1 MNHEY and CDR2 SMNVEV (reference sequence). CDR3 length equals 17 residues.

Concerning this clonotype: This may be a read error, as it is one base from a much larger clone. The chain has TRBV11-2 and TRBJ2-2, with 9 bases identical to TRBD1. After removal of 1 base from V and 4 bases from J, the junction contained 7 bases not matched to a gene. Germline V gene lookup returns CDR1 SGHAT and CDR2 FQNNGV. The CDR3 is made up of 17 amino acids. The CDR3 DNA follows: TGTGCCAGCAGCTTAGGGTTCTCGACAGGGGGCACCGGGGAGCTGTTTTTT. As protein: CASSLGFSTGGTGELFF.

There are many counts of this clonotype. The chain employs TRBV20-1 and TRBJ1-5; D is unclear. Per germline, CDR1 DFQATT and CDR2 SNEGSKA (reference sequence). V was cut by 6 bases and J by 7 bases, with 16 bases left in between. The CDR3 is made up of 13 amino acids. In DNA form, the CDR3 reads TGCAGTGCCGGGGTCCGATCAGACCAGCCCCAGCATTTT. It translates to CSAGVRSDQPQHF.

The rearrangement joins TRBV29-1 to TRBJ2-5; 7 bases line up with TRBD2. The V gene end was trimmed by 6 bases and the J gene end by 5 bases; junction bases not matched to a gene: 6. The CDR3 has 12 residues. Germline V gene data show CDR1 as SQVTM and CDR2 as ANQGSEA. The CDR3 sequence is CSVDWEGETQYF. The CDR3 nucleotides are TGCAGCGTCGATTGGGAGGGGGAGACCCAGTACTTC. Complete variable domain (other parts from reference TRBV29-1 and TRBJ2-5): SAVISQKPSRDICQRGTSLTIQCQVDSQVTMMFWYRQQPGQSLTLIATANQGSEATYESGFVIDKFPISRPNLTFSTLTVSNMSPEDSSIYLCSVDWEGETQYFGPGTRLLVL.

The gene calls are TRBV6-1 and TRBJ1-5; 7 bases agree with TRBD1. The CDR3 sequence is 13 residues long. J gave up 5 bases and V 10 bases, and 8 bases lay outside the gene matches. Germline CDR1 MNHNS, CDR2 SASEGT. CDR3 sequence reads: CATSRDSYQPQHF. The CDR3 region has the DNA TGTGCCACCTCCCGGGACAGCTATCAGCCCCAGCATTTT.

This clonotype was counted ten times or more. The chain carries TRBV20-1 and TRBJ2-7; 9 bases match TRBD2. Germline V lookup: CDR1 DFQATT, CDR2 SNEGSKA (reference sequence). CDR3 length: 16 amino acids. Germline trimming cut 0 bases from V and 2 bases from J; bases unmatched to any gene: 8. The CDR3 nucleotides are TGCAGTGCTAGAGATTTCTGGACTAGCGCGACCTACGAGCAGTACTTC. This codes for CSARDFWTSATYEQYF.